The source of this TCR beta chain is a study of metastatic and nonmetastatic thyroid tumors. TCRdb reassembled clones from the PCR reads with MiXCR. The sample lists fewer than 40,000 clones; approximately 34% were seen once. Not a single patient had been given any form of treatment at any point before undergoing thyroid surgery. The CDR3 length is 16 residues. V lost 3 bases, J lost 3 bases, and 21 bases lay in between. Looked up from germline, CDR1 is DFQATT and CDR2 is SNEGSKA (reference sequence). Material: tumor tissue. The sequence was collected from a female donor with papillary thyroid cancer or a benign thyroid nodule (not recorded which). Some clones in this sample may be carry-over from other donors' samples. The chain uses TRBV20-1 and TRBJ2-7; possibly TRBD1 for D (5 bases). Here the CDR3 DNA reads TGCAGTGCTAGCGACAGTTTTTTGGATCCTCGCTACGAGCAGTACTTC. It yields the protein CSASDSFLDPRYEQYF.